Below, one T cell receptor beta chain is given with its context. The data were taken from a study of blood T cell repertoires in COVID-19. As for the study in general: The origin of the acute and convalescent COVID-19 samples was the United States, Italy and Spain. Sources were T cells, B-cell-depleted T cells, or PBMCs; the material itself was cDNA or gDNA.

The data were produced by immunoSEQ multiplex PCR, yet TCRdb's version contains in-frame clones alone and is incomplete. This sample carries a few hundred thousand clones, 85% of them seen once, and the ten largest clones take roughly 3.6%. This CDR3 has 14 residues. The germline CDR1 and CDR2 sequences are SGHNT and YYREEE (reference sequence). With 2 bases removed from V and 1 base from J, the gap between germline ends came to 8 bases. The specimen was peripheral blood. The rearrangement uses TRBV5-4 and TRBJ2-3; TRBD2 might be the D (6 bases). The source of this sequence is a woman between 18 and 29 years old with acute or convalescent COVID-19. The CDR3 reads CASSFWGGTDTQYF. The CDR3 nucleotides read TGTGCCAGCAGCTTTTGGGGGGGCACAGATACGCAGTATTTT.